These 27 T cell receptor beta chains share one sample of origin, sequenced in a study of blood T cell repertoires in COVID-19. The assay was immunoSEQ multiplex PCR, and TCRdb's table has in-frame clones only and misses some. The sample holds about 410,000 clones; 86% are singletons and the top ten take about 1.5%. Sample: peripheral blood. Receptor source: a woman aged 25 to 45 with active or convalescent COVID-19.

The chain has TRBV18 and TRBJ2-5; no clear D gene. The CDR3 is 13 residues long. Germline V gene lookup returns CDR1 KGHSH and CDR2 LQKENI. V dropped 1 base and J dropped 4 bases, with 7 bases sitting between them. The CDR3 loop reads CASSPRLRETQYF. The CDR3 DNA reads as TGTGCCAGCTCACCACGGCTTCGAGAGACCCAGTACTTC.

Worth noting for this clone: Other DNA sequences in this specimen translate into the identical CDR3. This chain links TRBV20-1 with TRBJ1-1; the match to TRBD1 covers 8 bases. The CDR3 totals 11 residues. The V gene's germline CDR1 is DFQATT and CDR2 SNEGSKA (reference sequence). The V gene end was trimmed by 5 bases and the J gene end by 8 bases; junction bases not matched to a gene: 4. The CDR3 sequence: CSARRDREAFF. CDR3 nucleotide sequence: TGCAGTGCTCGGCGGGACAGGGAAGCTTTCTTT.

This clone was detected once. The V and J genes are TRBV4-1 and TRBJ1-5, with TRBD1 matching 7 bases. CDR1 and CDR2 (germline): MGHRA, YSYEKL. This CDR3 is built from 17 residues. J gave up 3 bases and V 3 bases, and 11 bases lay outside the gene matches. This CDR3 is CASSQGRPGQNNQPQHF. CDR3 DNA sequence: TGCGCCAGCAGCCAGGGAAGGCCGGGACAGAACAATCAGCCCCAGCATTTT.

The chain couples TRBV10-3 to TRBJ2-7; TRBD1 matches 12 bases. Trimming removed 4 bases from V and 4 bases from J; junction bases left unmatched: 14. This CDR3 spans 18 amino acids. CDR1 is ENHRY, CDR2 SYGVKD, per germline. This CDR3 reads CAISGQMGQGAIWYEQYF. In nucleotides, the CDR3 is TGTGCCATCAGTGGACAGATGGGACAGGGGGCGATTTGGTACGAGCAGTACTTC.

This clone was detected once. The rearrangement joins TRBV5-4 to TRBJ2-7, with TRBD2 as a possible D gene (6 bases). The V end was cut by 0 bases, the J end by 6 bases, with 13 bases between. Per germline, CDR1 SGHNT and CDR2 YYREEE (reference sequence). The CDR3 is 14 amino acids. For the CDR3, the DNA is TGTGCCAGCAGCTTGGCCTATGCGGGGACCGAGCAGTACTTC. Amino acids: CASSLAYAGTEQYF.

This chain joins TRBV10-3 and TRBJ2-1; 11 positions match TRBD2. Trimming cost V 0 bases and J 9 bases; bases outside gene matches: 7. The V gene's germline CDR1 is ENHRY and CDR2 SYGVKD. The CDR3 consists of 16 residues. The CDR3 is CAISESSGRAVGEQFF. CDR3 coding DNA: TGTGCCATCAGTGAGTCTAGCGGGAGGGCAGTAGGTGAGCAGTTCTTC.

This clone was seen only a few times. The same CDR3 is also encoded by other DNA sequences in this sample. The CDR3 is CASSWNRPDRGTEAFF. In DNA, the CDR3 is TGTGCCAGCAGCTGGAATCGGCCGGACAGGGGGACTGAAGCTTTCTTT. J is TRBJ1-1 and V is TRBV7-9, with TRBD1 matching 10 bases. CDR1 is SEHNR, CDR2 FQNEAQ, per germline (reference sequence). The CDR3 covers 16 residues. V trimming: 4 bases; J trimming: 5 bases; junction bases outside the gene matches: 10.

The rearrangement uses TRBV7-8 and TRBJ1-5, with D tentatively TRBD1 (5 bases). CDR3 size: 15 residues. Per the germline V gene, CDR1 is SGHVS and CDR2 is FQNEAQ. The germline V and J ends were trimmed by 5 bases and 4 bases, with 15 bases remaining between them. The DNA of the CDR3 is TGTGCCAGCAGCAAGATGGGGCGGCAGAATCAGCCCCAGCATTTT. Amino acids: CASSKMGRQNQPQHF.

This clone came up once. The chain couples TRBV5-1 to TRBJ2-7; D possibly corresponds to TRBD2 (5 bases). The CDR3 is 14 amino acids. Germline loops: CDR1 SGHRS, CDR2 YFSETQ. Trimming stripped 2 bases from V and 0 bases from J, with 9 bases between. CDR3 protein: CASSLEDSSYEQYF. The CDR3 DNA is TGCGCCAGCAGCTTAGAGGACTCCTCCTACGAGCAGTACTTC.

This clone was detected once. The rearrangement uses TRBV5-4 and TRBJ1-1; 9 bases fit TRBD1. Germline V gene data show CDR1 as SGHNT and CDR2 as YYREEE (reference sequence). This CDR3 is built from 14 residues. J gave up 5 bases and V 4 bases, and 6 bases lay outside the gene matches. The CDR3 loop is CASSPPGQGTEAFF. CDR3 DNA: TGTGCCAGCAGCCCCCCGGGACAGGGAACTGAAGCTTTCTTT. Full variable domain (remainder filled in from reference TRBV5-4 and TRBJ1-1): ETGVTQSPTHLIKTRGQQVTLRCSSQSGHNTVSWYQQALGQGPQFIFQYYREEENGRGNFPPRFSGLQFPNYSSELNVNALELDDSALYLCASSPPGQGTEAFFGQGTRLTVV.

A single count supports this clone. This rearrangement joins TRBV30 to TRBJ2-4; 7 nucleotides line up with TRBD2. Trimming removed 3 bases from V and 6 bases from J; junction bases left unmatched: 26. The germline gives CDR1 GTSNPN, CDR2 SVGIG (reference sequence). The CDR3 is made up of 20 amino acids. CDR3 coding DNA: TGTGCCTGGAGCCCCTATATAAGGGTTGGGGAGGGTGTGGGTCGAAACATTCAGTACTTC. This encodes CAWSPYIRVGEGVGRNIQYF.

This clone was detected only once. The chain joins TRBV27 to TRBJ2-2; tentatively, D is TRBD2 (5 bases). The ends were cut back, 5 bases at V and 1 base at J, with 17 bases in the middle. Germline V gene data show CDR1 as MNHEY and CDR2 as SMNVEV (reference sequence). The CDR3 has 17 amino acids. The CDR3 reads CASSPHTKLVNTGELFF. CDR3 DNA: TGTGCCAGCAGTCCGCACACTAAACTAGTGAACACCGGGGAGCTGTTTTTT.

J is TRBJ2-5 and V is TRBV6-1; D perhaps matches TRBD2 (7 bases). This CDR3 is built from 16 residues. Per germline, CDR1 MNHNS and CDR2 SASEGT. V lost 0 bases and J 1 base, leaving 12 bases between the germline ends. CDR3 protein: CASSEAPRGAQETQYF. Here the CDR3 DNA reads TGTGCCAGCAGTGAAGCTCCCCGGGGGGCCCAAGAGACCCAGTACTTC.

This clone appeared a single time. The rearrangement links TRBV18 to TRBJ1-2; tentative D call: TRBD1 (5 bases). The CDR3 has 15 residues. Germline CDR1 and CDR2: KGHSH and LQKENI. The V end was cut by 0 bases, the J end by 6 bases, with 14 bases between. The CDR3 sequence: CASSPPGLSSHGYTF. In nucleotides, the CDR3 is TGTGCCAGCTCACCACCGGGGCTTAGTAGCCATGGCTACACCTTC.

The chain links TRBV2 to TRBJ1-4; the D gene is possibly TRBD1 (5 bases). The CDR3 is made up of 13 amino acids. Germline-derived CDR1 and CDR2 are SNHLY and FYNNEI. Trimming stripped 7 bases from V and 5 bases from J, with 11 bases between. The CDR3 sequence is CASNQGENEKLFF. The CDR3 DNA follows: TGTGCCAGCAATCAGGGTGAGAATGAAAAACTGTTTTTT. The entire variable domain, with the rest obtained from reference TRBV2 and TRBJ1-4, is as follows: EPEVTQTPSHQVTQMGQEVILRCVPISNHLYFYWYRQILGQKVEFLVSFYNNEISEKSEIFDDQFSVERPDGSNFTLKIRSTKLEDSAMYFCASNQGENEKLFFGSGTQLSVL.

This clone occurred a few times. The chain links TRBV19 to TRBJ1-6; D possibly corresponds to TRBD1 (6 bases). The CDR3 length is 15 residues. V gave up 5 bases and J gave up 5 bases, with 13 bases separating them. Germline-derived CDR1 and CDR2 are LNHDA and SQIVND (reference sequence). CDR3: CASSPRDKNNSPLHF. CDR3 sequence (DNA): TGTGCCAGTAGTCCCCGGGACAAAAATAATTCACCCCTCCACTTT.

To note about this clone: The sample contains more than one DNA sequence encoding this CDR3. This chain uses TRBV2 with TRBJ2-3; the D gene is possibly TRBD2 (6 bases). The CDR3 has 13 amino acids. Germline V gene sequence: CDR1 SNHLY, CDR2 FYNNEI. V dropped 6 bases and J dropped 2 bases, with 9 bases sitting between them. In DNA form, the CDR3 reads TGTGCCAGCAGCCTAGCGCTCACAGATACGCAGTATTTT. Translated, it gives CASSLALTDTQYF.

DNA for the CDR3: TGTGCCAGCAGACCTCAACGACAGGGGGGCTACACCTTC. Translating gives CASRPQRQGGYTF. This sequence joins TRBV28 and TRBJ1-2; 8 bases match TRBD1. Germline trimming cut 6 bases from V and 8 bases from J; bases unmatched to any gene: 8. The length of the CDR3 is 13 residues. The V gene's germline CDR1 is MDHEN and CDR2 SYDVKM.

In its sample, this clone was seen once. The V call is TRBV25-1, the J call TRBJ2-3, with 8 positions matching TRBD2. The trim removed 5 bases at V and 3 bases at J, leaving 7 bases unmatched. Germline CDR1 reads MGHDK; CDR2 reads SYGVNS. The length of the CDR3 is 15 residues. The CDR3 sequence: CASSPKAGVTDTQYF. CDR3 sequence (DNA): TGTGCCAGCAGTCCTAAAGCGGGGGTGACAGATACGCAGTATTTT.

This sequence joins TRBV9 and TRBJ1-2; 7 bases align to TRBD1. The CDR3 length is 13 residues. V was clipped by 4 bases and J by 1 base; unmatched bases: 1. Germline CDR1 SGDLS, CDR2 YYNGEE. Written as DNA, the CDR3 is TGTGCCAGCAGCAGGGACAGTAACTATGGCTACACCTTC. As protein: CASSRDSNYGYTF. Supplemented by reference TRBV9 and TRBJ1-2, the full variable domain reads DSGVTQTPKHLITATGQRVTLRCSPRSGDLSVYWYQQSLDQGLQFLIQYYNGEERAKGNILERFSAQQFPDLHSELNLSSLELGDSALYFCASSRDSNYGYTFGSGTRLTVV.

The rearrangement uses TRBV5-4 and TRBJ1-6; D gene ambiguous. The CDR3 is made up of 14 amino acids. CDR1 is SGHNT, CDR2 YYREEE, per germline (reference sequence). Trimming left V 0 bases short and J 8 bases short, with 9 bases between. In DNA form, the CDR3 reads TGTGCCAGCAGCTTGGATCAGGTTGATTCACCCCTCCACTTT. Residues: CASSLDQVDSPLHF.

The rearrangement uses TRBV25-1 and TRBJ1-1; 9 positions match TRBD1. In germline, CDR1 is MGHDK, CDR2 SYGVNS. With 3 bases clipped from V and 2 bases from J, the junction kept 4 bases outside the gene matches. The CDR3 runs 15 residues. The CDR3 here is CASSDPGQGNTEAFF. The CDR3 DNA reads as TGTGCCAGCAGTGACCCGGGACAGGGTAACACTGAAGCTTTCTTT.

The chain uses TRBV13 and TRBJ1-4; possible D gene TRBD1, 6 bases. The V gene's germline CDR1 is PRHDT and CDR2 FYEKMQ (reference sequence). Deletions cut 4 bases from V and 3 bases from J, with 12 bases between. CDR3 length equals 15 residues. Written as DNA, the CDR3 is TGTGCCAGCAGCTCGGCGGGGGGCCCTAATGAAAAACTGTTTTTT. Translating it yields CASSSAGGPNEKLFF.

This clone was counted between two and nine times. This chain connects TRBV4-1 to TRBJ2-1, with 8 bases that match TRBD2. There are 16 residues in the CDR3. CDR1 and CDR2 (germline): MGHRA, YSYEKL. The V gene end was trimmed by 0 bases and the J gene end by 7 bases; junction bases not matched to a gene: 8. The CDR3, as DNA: TGCGCCAGCAGCCAAGACACGGGGGGGCCAGGGAATGAGCAGTTCTTC. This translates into CASSQDTGGPGNEQFF.

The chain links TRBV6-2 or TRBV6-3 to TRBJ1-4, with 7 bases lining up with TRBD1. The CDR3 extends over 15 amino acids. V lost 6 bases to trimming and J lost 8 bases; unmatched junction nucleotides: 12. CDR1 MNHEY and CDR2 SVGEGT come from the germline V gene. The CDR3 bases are TGTGCCAGCAGCCGGCTAGGACAGGACGTGGAAAAACTGTTTTTT. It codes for CASSRLGQDVEKLFF.

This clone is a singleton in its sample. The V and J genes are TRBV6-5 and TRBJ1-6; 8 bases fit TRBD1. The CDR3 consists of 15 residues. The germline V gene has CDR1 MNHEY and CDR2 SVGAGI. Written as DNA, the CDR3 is TGTGGAGTTGCCGAAGGGGACAGGATCGGGTCACCCCTCCACTTT. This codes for CGVAEGDRIGSPLHF.

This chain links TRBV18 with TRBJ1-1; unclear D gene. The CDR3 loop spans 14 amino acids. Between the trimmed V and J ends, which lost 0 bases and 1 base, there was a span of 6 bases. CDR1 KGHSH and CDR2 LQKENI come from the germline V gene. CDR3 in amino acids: CASSPPATNTEAFF. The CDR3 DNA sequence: TGTGCCAGCTCACCACCGGCCACGAACACTGAAGCTTTCTTT.